The entry that follows covers one T cell receptor (beta chain) sequence. This record comes from a study of blood T cell repertoires in COVID-19. At the level of the study: The United States, Italy and Spain supplied acute and convalescent COVID-19 samples. PBMCs, B-cell-depleted T cells, or T cells provided the cDNA or gDNA that made up the material.

The authors' processing: Reference gene primer amplification gave estimated nucleated cell counts. Data came from immunoSEQ multiplex PCR; TCRdb stores just in-frame clones and leaves some out. That table supplies the V and J calls and clone size; D and trimming were determined from the DNA. The table shows 60,000 to 85,000 clones, with 70% to 90% occurring only once. Seattle patients were enrolled during active infection and followed longitudinally. This CDR3 spans 15 amino acids. Between the trimmed V and J ends, which lost 7 bases and 0 bases, there was a span of 15 bases. CDR1 is MNHNY, CDR2 SVGAGI, per germline (reference sequence).

The rearrangement uses TRBV6-6 and TRBJ1-1, with D perhaps matching TRBD1 (6 bases). The sequenced sample was peripheral blood. This receptor was taken from a woman between 45 and 60 years old with COVID-19, enrolled during active disease. The CDR3 DNA reads TGTGCCAGCACCCAGGGGCGGGGGATGAACACTGAAGCTTTCTTT. It specifies CASTQGRGMNTEAFF.